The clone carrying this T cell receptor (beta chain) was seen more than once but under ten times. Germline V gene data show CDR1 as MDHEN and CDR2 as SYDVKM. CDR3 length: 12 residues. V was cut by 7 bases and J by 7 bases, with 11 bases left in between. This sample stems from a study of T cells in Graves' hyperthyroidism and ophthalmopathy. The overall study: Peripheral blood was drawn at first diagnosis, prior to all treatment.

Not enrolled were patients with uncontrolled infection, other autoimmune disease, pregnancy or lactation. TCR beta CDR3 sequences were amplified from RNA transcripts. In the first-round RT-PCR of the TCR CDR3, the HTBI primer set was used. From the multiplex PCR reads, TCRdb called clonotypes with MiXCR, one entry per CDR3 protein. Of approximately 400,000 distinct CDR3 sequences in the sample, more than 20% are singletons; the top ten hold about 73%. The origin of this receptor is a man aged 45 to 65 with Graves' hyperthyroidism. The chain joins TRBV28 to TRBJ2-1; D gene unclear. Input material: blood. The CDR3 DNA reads TGTGCCAGCAATCAATTAGAGAATGAGCAGTTCTTC. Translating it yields CASNQLENEQFF.